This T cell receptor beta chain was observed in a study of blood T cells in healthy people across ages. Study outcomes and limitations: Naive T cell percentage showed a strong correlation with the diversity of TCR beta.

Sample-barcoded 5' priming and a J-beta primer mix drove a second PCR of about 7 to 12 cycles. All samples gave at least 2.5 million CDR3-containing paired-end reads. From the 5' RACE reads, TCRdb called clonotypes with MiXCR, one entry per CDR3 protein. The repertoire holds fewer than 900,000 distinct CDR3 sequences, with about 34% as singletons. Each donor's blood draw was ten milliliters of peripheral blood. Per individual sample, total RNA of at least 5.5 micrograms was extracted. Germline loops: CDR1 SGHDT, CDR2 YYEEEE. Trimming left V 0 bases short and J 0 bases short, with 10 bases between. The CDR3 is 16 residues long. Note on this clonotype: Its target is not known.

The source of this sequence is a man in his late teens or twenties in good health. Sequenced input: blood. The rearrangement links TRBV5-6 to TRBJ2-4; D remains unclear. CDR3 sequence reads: CASSLVADLAKNIQYF. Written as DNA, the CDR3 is TGTGCCAGCAGCTTGGTGGCGGATTTAGCCAAAAACATTCAGTACTTC.